This T cell receptor (beta chain) was observed in a study of blood T cells in healthy people across ages. General observations from the study: Long-lived donors exceeded aged donors in naive CD4+ cells and diversity. Significant beta diversity loss was already apparent by age approximately 37, declining roughly linearly. Nothing was known about donor CMV status, and this possibly confounded expanded clonotype changes.

For the second PCR, which ran for roughly 6 to 11 cycles, a sample-barcoded 5' primer and a J-beta primer mix were used. Tagging of each cDNA molecule was performed by a template-switch adaptor with 12 random nucleotides. Via MiXCR, TCRdb re-called the 5' RACE reads, giving one row per CDR3 protein. The repertoire holds fewer than 700,000 distinct CDR3 sequences, with about 43% as singletons. This clonotype was counted between two and nine times. As yet, its antigen is unknown. A much larger clonotype is one base distant, so this may be a read error. In germline, CDR1 is LGHNA, CDR2 YSLEER. The trim removed 1 base at V and 13 bases at J, leaving 14 bases unmatched. The CDR3 sequence is 17 residues long.

This chain links TRBV4-3 with TRBJ2-1, with 12 bases identical to TRBD2. The origin of this receptor is a man aged 80 or over in good health. Input material: blood. The CDR3 loop is CASSQGSGTSGRETQFF. The CDR3 nucleotides read TGCGCCAGCAGCCAAGGATCCGGGACTAGCGGGCGGGAGACCCAGTTCTTC.